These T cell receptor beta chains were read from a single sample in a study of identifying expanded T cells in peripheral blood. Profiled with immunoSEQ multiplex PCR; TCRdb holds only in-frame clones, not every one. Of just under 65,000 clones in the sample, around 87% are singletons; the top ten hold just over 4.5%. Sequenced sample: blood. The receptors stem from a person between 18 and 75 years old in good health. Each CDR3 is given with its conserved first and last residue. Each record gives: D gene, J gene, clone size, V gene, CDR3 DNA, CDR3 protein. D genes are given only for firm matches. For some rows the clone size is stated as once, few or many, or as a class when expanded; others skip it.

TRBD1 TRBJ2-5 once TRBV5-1 TGCGCCAGCAGCTCCGGACAGGGCCTAGAGACCCAGTACTTC CASSSGQGLETQYF
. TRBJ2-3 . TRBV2 TGTGCCAGCAATCCGGGACCAAGCACAGATACGCAGTATTTT CASNPGPSTDTQYF
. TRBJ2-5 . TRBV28 TGTGCCAGCCGTAAAAAAGAGACCCAGTACTTC CASRKKETQYF
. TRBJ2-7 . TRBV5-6 TGTGCCAGCAGCCCTCCGGGAAGGTCCTACGAGCAGTACTTC CASSPPGRSYEQYF
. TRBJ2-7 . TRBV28 TGTGCCAGCAGCGCCCGCAGGGAGGCTCCCTACGAGCAGTACTTC CASSARREAPYEQYF
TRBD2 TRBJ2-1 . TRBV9 TGTGCCAGCAGCGTATCACGACTAGCGGGAGGCAATGAGCAGTTCTTC CASSVSRLAGGNEQFF
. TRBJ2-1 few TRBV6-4 TGTGCCAGCAGTGACTCTAAAGGGAAAGGCAATGAGCAGTTCTTC CASSDSKGKGNEQFF
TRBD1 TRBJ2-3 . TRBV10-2 TGCGCCAGCGGGGGCGGTACAGGGGGCGGTACGCAGTATTTT CASGGGTGGGTQYF
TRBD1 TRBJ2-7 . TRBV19 TGTGCCAGTAGCCCGGGACAGAATTACGAGCAGTACTTC CASSPGQNYEQYF
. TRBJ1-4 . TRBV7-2 TGTGCCAGCAGCTTAGCGGGGGTCGTTAATGAAAAACTGTTTTTT CASSLAGVVNEKLFF
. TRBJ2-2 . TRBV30 TGTGCCTGGAGTGTACAAGTTACCGGGGAGCTGTTTTTT CAWSVQVTGELFF
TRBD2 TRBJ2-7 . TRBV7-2 TGTGCCAGCAGCTTAGACGGCGGGAGTGGGGGCGAGCAGTACTTC CASSLDGGSGGEQYF
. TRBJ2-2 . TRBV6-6 TGTGCCAGCAGTCCCGTTAGCGGAACGAACACCGGGGAGCTGTTTTTT CASSPVSGTNTGELFF
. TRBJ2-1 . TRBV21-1 TGTGCCAGCAGCAAAGCGCTTTCGCTAGCGGACTCCTACAATGAGCAGTTCTTC CASSKALSLADSYNEQFF
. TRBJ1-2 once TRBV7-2 TGTGCCAGCAGCTTAGATTCAGGGATGTTGACTAACTATGGCTACACCTTC CASSLDSGMLTNYGYTF
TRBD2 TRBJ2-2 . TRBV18 TGTGCCAGCTCACCGGGTACTAGCGGGAGCTTTTCCGGGGAGCTGTTTTTT CASSPGTSGSFSGELFF
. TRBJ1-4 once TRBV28 TGTGCCAGCCGACAGACCTCTAATGAAAAACTGTTTTTT CASRQTSNEKLFF
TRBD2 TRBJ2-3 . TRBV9 TGTGCCAGCAGCGAGGGACTAGCAACAGATACGCAGTATTTT CASSEGLATDTQYF
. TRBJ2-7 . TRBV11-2 TGTGCCAGCAGCTTGACCCAGGCAGGCACCTACGAGCAGTACTTC CASSLTQAGTYEQYF
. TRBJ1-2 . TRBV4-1 TGCGCCAGCAGCCAAGGGTCGCGCACCTCTAACTATGGCTACACCTTC CASSQGSRTSNYGYTF
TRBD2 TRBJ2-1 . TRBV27 TGTGCCAGCAGTTCCGGGACTAGCATCCATGAGCAGTTCTTC CASSSGTSIHEQFF
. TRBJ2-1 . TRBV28 TGTGCCAGCAGCATAGCGAGACAGAGAGACAATGAGCAGTTCTTC CASSIARQRDNEQFF
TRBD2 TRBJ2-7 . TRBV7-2 TGTGCCAGCAGCCGACTAGCGGGAGTGTACGAGCAGTACTTC CASSRLAGVYEQYF
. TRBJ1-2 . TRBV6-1 TGTGCCAGCAGTGAATCGGGCAGCCTTGGCTACACCTTC CASSESGSLGYTF
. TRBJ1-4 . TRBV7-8 TGTGCCACGCAGGGTACCGGTGAAAAACTGTTTTTT CATQGTGEKLFF
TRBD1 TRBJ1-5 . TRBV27 TGTGCCAGCAGCCCCGGGACAGGGGCGGTCCGACTACGCAATCAGCCCCAGCATTTT CASSPGTGAVRLRNQPQHF
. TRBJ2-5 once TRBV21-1 TGTGCCAGCAGCAACGGCCTAGCGGGAAGAGAGACCCAGTACTTC CASSNGLAGRETQYF
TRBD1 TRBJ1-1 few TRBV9 TGTGCCAGCAGCGCCCGGGACAGCGGGCGCACTGAAGCTTTCTTT CASSARDSGRTEAFF